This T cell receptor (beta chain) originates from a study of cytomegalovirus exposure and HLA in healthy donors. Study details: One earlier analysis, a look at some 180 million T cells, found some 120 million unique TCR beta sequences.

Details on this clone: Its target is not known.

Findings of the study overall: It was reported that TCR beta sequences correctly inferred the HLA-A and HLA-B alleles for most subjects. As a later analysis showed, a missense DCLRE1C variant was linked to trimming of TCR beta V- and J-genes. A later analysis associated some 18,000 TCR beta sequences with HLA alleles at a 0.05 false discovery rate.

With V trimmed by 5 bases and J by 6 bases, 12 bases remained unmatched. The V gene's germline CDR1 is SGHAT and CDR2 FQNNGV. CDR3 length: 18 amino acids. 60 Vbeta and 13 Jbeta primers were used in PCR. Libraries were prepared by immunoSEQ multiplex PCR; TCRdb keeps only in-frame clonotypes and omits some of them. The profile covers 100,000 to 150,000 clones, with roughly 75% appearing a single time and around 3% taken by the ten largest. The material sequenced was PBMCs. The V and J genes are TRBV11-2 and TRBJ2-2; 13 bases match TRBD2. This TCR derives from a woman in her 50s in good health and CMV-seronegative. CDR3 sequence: CASSPRTSGSIYAGELFF. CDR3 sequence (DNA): TGTGCCAGCAGCCCTCGGACTAGCGGGAGTATTTATGCCGGGGAGCTGTTTTTT.